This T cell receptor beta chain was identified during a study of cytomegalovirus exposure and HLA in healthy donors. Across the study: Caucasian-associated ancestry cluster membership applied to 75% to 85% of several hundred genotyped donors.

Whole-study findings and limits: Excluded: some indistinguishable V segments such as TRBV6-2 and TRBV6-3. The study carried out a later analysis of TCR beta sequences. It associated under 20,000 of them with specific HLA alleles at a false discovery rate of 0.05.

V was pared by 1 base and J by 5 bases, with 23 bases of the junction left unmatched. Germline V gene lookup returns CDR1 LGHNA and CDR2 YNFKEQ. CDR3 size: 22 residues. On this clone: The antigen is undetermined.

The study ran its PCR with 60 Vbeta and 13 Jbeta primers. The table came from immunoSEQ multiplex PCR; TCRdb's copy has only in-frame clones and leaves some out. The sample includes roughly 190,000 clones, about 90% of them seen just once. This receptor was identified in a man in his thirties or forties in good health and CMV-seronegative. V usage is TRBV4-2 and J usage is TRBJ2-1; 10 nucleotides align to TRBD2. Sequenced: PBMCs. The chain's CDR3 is CASSQAVVVGRAGGPGDNEQFF. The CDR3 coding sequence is TGTGCCAGCAGCCAAGCGGTAGTTGTGGGGCGAGCGGGAGGGCCTGGCGACAATGAGCAGTTCTTC.